The source of this T cell receptor (beta chain) is a study of CD8 T cells in ankylosing spondylitis. Broader study findings: The authors found the disease-linked clones to be CD8+ and relatively rare in peripheral blood. Matched ankylosing spondylitis synovial fluid reportedly showed significant enrichment of disease-linked clones. Several highly homologous variants formed a TCR beta motif that appeared characteristic of ankylosing spondylitis blood. There were earlier reports of some motif variants in reactive arthritis synovial fluid and blood.

Preparation of TCR beta libraries was done by quantitative 5'-RACE with molecular barcodes. TCRdb re-called the 5' RACE reads with MiXCR, one entry per CDR3 protein. The table lists some 800,000 distinct CDR3 sequences, around 11% of them singletons. On this clonotype itself: Antigen specificity is unknown. One junction end does not reproduce the germline sequence, and a read error may be involved.

The germline CDR1 and CDR2 sequences are SGDLS and YYNGEE. The CDR3 is made up of 14 amino acids. Specimen: blood, either unsorted or a sorted T cell fraction (not recorded which). This sequence joins TRBV9 and TRBJ2-1, with 14 positions matching TRBD2. This sequence was found in a male donor with ankylosing spondylitis. Here the CDR3 DNA reads TGTGCCAGCAGCGAGACTAGCGGGAGGGCCCAGGTAGTCTTC. It yields the protein CASSETSGRAQVVF.